This entry lists 30 T cell receptor beta chains sequenced from one sample in a study of blood T cell repertoires in COVID-19. Here immunoSEQ multiplex PCR was the method, and the copy in TCRdb shows in-frame clones only, minus some. This table holds approximately 170,000 clones, over 80% found once. The sample was peripheral blood. These receptors all come from a woman of 80 years or more with COVID-19, enrolled during active disease.

The rearrangement uses TRBV5-1 and TRBJ2-1; D possibly corresponds to TRBD2 (6 bases). CDR1 SGHRS and CDR2 YFSETQ come from the germline V gene. Trimming stripped 6 bases from V and 3 bases from J, with 22 bases between. CDR3 length: 17 residues. This chain's CDR3 is CASKGSDGGRIYNEQFF. In DNA, the CDR3 is TGCGCCAGCAAGGGGTCAGACGGAGGGCGGATCTACAATGAGCAGTTCTTC.

The V gene is TRBV5-1, the J gene TRBJ1-1; TRBD1 matches at 12 bases. The ends lost 2 bases at V and 5 bases at J; junction bases unmatched: 7. Germline loops: CDR1 SGHRS, CDR2 YFSETQ. The CDR3 is made up of 16 amino acids. Here the CDR3 DNA reads TGCGCCAGCAGCTTAGGGACAGGGGGCGTGGGGACTGAAGCTTTCTTT. Protein product: CASSLGTGGVGTEAFF.

The V gene is TRBV3-1 (or the pseudogene TRBV3-2), the J gene TRBJ2-2; D is perhaps TRBD2 (6 bases). V was cut by 1 base and J by 6 bases, with 12 bases left in between. The germline V gene encodes CDR1 LGHDT and CDR2 YNNKEL (reference sequence). CDR3 length: 15 amino acids. The CDR3 DNA follows: TGTGCCAGCAGCCAAGGTGTCGGGACTCCCGGGGAGCTGTTTTTT. Translating gives CASSQGVGTPGELFF.

The chain has TRBV2 and TRBJ1-5; the D gene is possibly TRBD1 (5 bases). Germline-derived CDR1 and CDR2 are SNHLY and FYNNEI. Trimming removed 11 bases at V and 2 bases at J, with 16 bases between. The CDR3 runs to 14 residues. CDR3 protein: CAGGGSSRNQPQHF. In DNA form, the CDR3 reads TGTGCCGGGGGGGGGTCCTCCCGCAATCAGCCCCAGCATTTT.

This clone was counted once. J is TRBJ1-1 and V is TRBV27; 8 bases align to TRBD1. The V gene's germline CDR1 is MNHEY and CDR2 SMNVEV (reference sequence). Losses at the gene ends were 5 bases for V and 7 bases for J; bases not matched to a gene: 6. The CDR3 has 13 amino acids. Here the CDR3 DNA reads TGTGCCAGCAGTCTCCAGGGGGCGGTTGAAGCTTTCTTT. Its translation is CASSLQGAVEAFF.

V usage is TRBV5-1 and J usage is TRBJ2-1, with D possibly matching TRBD2 (6 bases). Germline V lookup: CDR1 SGHRS, CDR2 YFSETQ. V was shortened by 7 bases and J by 0 bases, with 11 bases between the two germline ends. This CDR3 spans 14 amino acids. The CDR3 protein is CASAEGSSYNEQFF. DNA for the CDR3: TGCGCCAGCGCGGAGGGGAGCTCCTACAATGAGCAGTTCTTC.

This clone was detected only a few times. The chain couples TRBV13 to TRBJ1-2; 7 bases line up with TRBD1. The germline V gene has CDR1 PRHDT and CDR2 FYEKMQ (reference sequence). This CDR3 comprises 13 residues. V shed 3 bases and J 6 bases; nucleotides not matched to a gene: 4. The CDR3 reads CASSFDRVNGYTF. The CDR3 bases are TGTGCCAGCAGCTTCGACAGGGTCAATGGCTACACCTTC.

In this sample, this clone turned up a few times. This chain joins TRBV6-6 and TRBJ1-1; D perhaps matches TRBD1 (6 bases). Per the germline V gene, CDR1 is MNHNY and CDR2 is SVGAGI (reference sequence). V lost 6 bases and J 4 bases, leaving 15 bases between the germline ends. The CDR3 consists of 14 residues. DNA for the CDR3: TGTGCCAGCAGCAAAAAGGGGGGGGTCACTGAAGCTTTCTTT. Protein: CASSKKGGVTEAFF.

The genes are TRBV7-2 and TRBJ2-3; a weak D match, TRBD2 (6 bases). The CDR3 extends over 14 amino acids. With 5 bases removed from V and 2 bases from J, the gap between germline ends came to 11 bases. Germline CDR1 is SGHTA and CDR2 is FQGNSA. The CDR3 region is CASSRGAYTDTQYF. The CDR3 nucleotides are TGTGCCAGCAGCCGCGGGGCCTACACAGATACGCAGTATTTT.

The V gene is TRBV14, the J gene TRBJ2-5, with D perhaps TRBD2 (5 bases). Germline assignment: CDR1 SGHDN and CDR2 FVKESK. CDR3 length equals 12 residues. Trimming removed 0 bases from V and 9 bases from J, with 8 bases in between. CDR3 amino acids: CASSQDNGAQYF. Here the CDR3 DNA reads TGTGCCAGCAGCCAAGATAACGGGGCCCAGTACTTC.

V is TRBV7-2 and J is TRBJ1-4; TRBD1 might be the D (5 bases). Germline values: CDR1 SGHTA, CDR2 FQGNSA. Trimming took off 5 bases at V and 12 bases at J, with 19 bases between the two ends. The CDR3 contains 14 residues. In DNA form, the CDR3 reads TGTGCCAGCAGCATAGGGACTCCAATTGGGGAACTGTTTTTT. Residues: CASSIGTPIGELFF.

The chain couples TRBV5-4 to TRBJ1-2; D uncertain. V was shortened by 0 bases and J by 2 bases, with 8 bases between the two germline ends. The germline V gene encodes CDR1 SGHNT and CDR2 YYREEE (reference sequence). The CDR3 runs 14 residues. The CDR3 DNA is TGTGCCAGCAGCTTGGCGGGGAGGAACTATGGCTACACCTTC. It yields the protein CASSLAGRNYGYTF.

The V gene is TRBV7-9, the J gene TRBJ1-1, with D possibly matching TRBD1 (5 bases). CDR3 length equals 14 residues. Trimming removed 5 bases at V and 1 base at J, with 11 bases between. The germline gives CDR1 SEHNR, CDR2 FQNEAQ (reference sequence). CDR3 DNA: TGTGCCAGCAGCCGGTGGGGCGAGAACACTGAAGCTTTCTTT. This sequence encodes CASSRWGENTEAFF.

This sequence joins TRBV4-2 and TRBJ2-7, with D possibly matching TRBD1 (6 bases). V dropped 4 bases and J dropped 1 base, with 14 bases sitting between them. There are 15 residues in the CDR3. From germline, CDR1 is LGHNA and CDR2 YNFKEQ. The CDR3 DNA follows: TGTGCCAGCAGCCGGCCGGGACACAATTCCTACGAGCAGTACTTC. This gives the protein CASSRPGHNSYEQYF.

J is TRBJ2-1 and V is TRBV7-2; D is possibly TRBD2 (6 bases). Between the trimmed V and J ends, which lost 5 bases and 4 bases, there was a span of 15 bases. Per the germline V gene, CDR1 is SGHTA and CDR2 is FQGNSA. This CDR3 has 15 amino acids. The CDR3 region has the DNA TGTGCCAGCAGCCCACAAACGGGAGCGTACAATGAGCAGTTCTTC. It translates to CASSPQTGAYNEQFF.

V and J are TRBV5-6 and TRBJ1-2; 8 positions agree with TRBD1. The CDR3 loop spans 15 amino acids. Germline V gene lookup returns CDR1 SGHDT and CDR2 YYEEEE. The V gene end was trimmed by 0 bases and the J gene end by 8 bases; junction bases not matched to a gene: 9. In nucleotides, the CDR3 is TGTGCCAGCAGCTTGGGACAGGGGATTCTCTACGGCTACACCTTC. Translated, it gives CASSLGQGILYGYTF. Complete variable domain (other parts from reference TRBV5-6 and TRBJ1-2): DAGVTQSPTHLIKTRGQQVTLRCSPKSGHDTVSWYQQALGQGPQFIFQYYEEEERQRGNFPDRFSGHQFPNYSSELNVNALLLGDSALYLCASSLGQGILYGYTFGSGTRLTVV.

V is TRBV11-1 and J is TRBJ1-1; D is ambiguous. Germline V lookup: CDR1 SGHAT, CDR2 FQDESV (reference sequence). This CDR3 contains 15 residues. V lost 1 base and J 3 bases, leaving 12 bases between the germline ends. The CDR3 protein is CASSLVANGDTEAFF. The DNA of the CDR3 is TGTGCCAGCAGCTTAGTGGCTAACGGGGACACTGAAGCTTTCTTT.

This rearrangement joins TRBV2 to TRBJ2-3, with a tentative D call TRBD1 (5 bases). CDR3 length: 15 residues. Germline values: CDR1 SNHLY, CDR2 FYNNEI. Trimming removed 0 bases from V and 4 bases from J, with 11 bases in between. The CDR3 here is CASSEAGLGADTQYF. The CDR3 DNA is TGTGCCAGCAGTGAAGCGGGGCTAGGCGCAGATACGCAGTATTTT.

The chain joins TRBV2 to TRBJ2-1, with D perhaps matching TRBD1 (5 bases). Germline V gene data show CDR1 as SNHLY and CDR2 as FYNNEI. The CDR3 contains 13 residues. Trimming shortened V by 3 bases and J by 9 bases, and 12 bases separated the two germline ends. The CDR3 is CASSEGQVGEQFF. Here the CDR3 DNA reads TGTGCCAGCAGTGAGGGGCAGGTTGGTGAGCAGTTCTTC.

This chain joins TRBV7-3 and TRBJ2-7; 10 bases match TRBD2. The CDR3 extends over 14 amino acids. The V gene end was trimmed by 5 bases and the J gene end by 6 bases; junction bases not matched to a gene: 7. CDR1 is SGHTA, CDR2 FQGTGA, per germline. The CDR3 spells CASSLSGRGSEQYF. CDR3 bases: TGTGCCAGCAGCCTCAGCGGGAGGGGGTCCGAGCAGTACTTC.

The chain joins TRBV18 to TRBJ2-5; 8 bases line up with TRBD1. Germline V gene lookup returns CDR1 KGHSH and CDR2 LQKENI. V was clipped by 6 bases and J by 2 bases; unmatched bases: 5. CDR3 length: 14 amino acids. DNA for the CDR3: TGTGCCAGCTCCCCCCGGGACAGGCAAGAGACCCAGTACTTC. Protein: CASSPRDRQETQYF.

The CDR3 DNA follows: TGTGCCAGCTCACCGGAGAACTCTGGAAACACCATATATTTT. Protein: CASSPENSGNTIYF. The rearrangement uses TRBV18 and TRBJ1-3; no clear D gene. Trimming stripped 3 bases from V and 0 bases from J, with 6 bases between. The CDR3 loop spans 14 amino acids. Germline V gene data show CDR1 as KGHSH and CDR2 as LQKENI.

The chain employs TRBV5-4 and TRBJ2-3; TRBD2 matches 8 bases. Germline V gene data show CDR1 as SGHNT and CDR2 as YYREEE (reference sequence). The CDR3 spans 16 residues. After removal of 4 bases from V and 0 bases from J, the junction contained 7 bases not matched to a gene. The CDR3 region has the DNA TGTGCCAGCAGCGCCTCTCCTAGCGGGAGCACAGATACGCAGTATTTT. It encodes CASSASPSGSTDTQYF.

The V call is TRBV9, the J call TRBJ2-2; 7 bases agree with TRBD2. The CDR3 runs 16 residues. The germline V gene encodes CDR1 SGDLS and CDR2 YYNGEE. V shed 0 bases, J shed 7 bases, and the junction held 9 bases outside the gene matches. DNA for the CDR3: TGTGCCAGCAGCGTAGGCTTGGCGGGAGCGATCGGGGAGCTGTTTTTT. This gives the protein CASSVGLAGAIGELFF.

The chain is built from TRBV4-2 and TRBJ2-5; 9 bases align to TRBD2. This CDR3 comprises 16 residues. CDR1 and CDR2 (germline): LGHNA, YNFKEQ. After removal of 1 base from V and 5 bases from J, the junction contained 8 bases not matched to a gene. CDR3 loop: CASSQGASGGRETQYF. In DNA, the CDR3 is TGTGCCAGCAGCCAAGGTGCCAGCGGGGGGAGGGAGACCCAGTACTTC.

The rearrangement uses TRBV27 and TRBJ1-1, with D possibly TRBD1 on 5 matching bases. The CDR3 has 16 amino acids. The germline V and J ends were trimmed by 4 bases and 0 bases, with 15 bases remaining between them. CDR1 and CDR2 (germline): MNHEY, SMNVEV (reference sequence). The CDR3 reads CASSSPGRGMNTEAFF. In DNA, the CDR3 is TGTGCCAGCAGTTCCCCAGGGAGGGGAATGAACACTGAAGCTTTCTTT.

CDR3 sequence (DNA): TGTGCCAGCAGTGCCGGGACAGTGAGTTTACGGGACTATGGCTACACCTTC. Its translation is CASSAGTVSLRDYGYTF. The rearrangement links TRBV6-1 to TRBJ1-2, with 7 nucleotides matching TRBD1. The V gene end was trimmed by 4 bases and the J gene end by 3 bases; junction bases not matched to a gene: 14. Germline CDR1 and CDR2: MNHNS and SASEGT. The CDR3 sequence is 17 residues long.

The J gene is TRBJ1-1, the V gene TRBV19; D possibly corresponds to TRBD1 (6 bases). The CDR3 has 12 residues. V was cut by 2 bases and J by 10 bases, with 11 bases left in between. In germline, CDR1 is LNHDA, CDR2 SQIVND (reference sequence). The CDR3: CASSIRGTGAFF. Here the CDR3 DNA reads TGTGCCAGTAGTATAAGGGGGACGGGAGCTTTCTTT.

This clone came up once. In DNA, the CDR3 is TGTGCCAGCAGCCCGGGACATCTTAACTATGGCTACACCTTC. It encodes CASSPGHLNYGYTF. The J gene is TRBJ1-2, the V gene TRBV7-9; D might be TRBD1 (6 bases). Germline V CDR1 and CDR2: SEHNR, FQNEAQ (reference sequence). V lost 5 bases, J lost 1 base, and 11 bases lay in between. The CDR3 has 14 amino acids.

The chain links TRBV11-2 to TRBJ2-1, with TRBD2 matching over 12 bases. Germline values: CDR1 SGHAT, CDR2 FQNNGV. J was trimmed by 4 bases and V by 1 base; bases with no gene match: 2. The CDR3 covers 16 residues. The CDR3 here is CASSLVTSGSYNEQFF. Here the CDR3 DNA reads TGTGCCAGCAGCTTAGTGACTAGCGGGAGTTACAATGAGCAGTTCTTC.